A single sample is the source of the 5 T cell receptor beta chains below, sequenced in a study of neurological immune-mediated disorders. In TCRdb, the 5' RACE reads were re-called with MiXCR into one record per CDR3 protein. The table has roughly 100,000 distinct CDR3 sequences, roughly 4% seen once. Sequencing used PBMCs. These receptors were collected from a woman aged 18-29 years with multiple sclerosis.

This clonotype was recorded at least ten times. The V gene is TRBV20-1, the J gene TRBJ1-2; D not certain. The V end was cut by 3 bases, the J end by 5 bases, with 22 bases between. The CDR3 consists of 16 residues. Germline V gene lookup returns CDR1 DFQATT and CDR2 SNEGSKA (reference sequence). DNA of the CDR3: TGCAGTGCTAGGTCAATTTTCGAGACCTCAATTTATGGCTACACCTTC. Translated, it gives CSARSIFETSIYGYTF.

This clonotype came up many times. The chain recombines TRBV11-2 with TRBJ1-1, with 8 bases aligning to TRBD1. The CDR3 consists of 15 residues. The J segment lost 4 bases and the V segment lost 3 bases, leaving 7 bases of the junction unmatched. Germline assignment: CDR1 SGHAT and CDR2 FQNNGV. The CDR3 sequence: CASSFRETGATEAFF. The CDR3 nucleotides are TGTGCCAGCAGCTTTAGGGAGACAGGGGCCACTGAAGCTTTCTTT.

Only a few counts were recorded for this clonotype. A much larger clone lies one base from this, so it may be a read error. The rearrangement uses TRBV20-1 and TRBJ1-6; D gene uncertain. CDR1 and CDR2 (germline): DFQATT, SNEGSKA (reference sequence). This CDR3 region has 12 residues. CDR3 region: CSARRTESHLHF. CDR3 nucleotide sequence: TGCAGTGCTCGCCGCACAGAATCACACCTCCACTTT.

This clonotype was picked up many times. The V and J genes are TRBV6-2 or TRBV6-3 and TRBJ1-4; D is undetermined. Germline CDR1 reads MNHEY; CDR2 reads SVGEGT. Deletions cut 6 bases from V and 5 bases from J, with 19 bases between. The CDR3 runs 16 residues. The CDR3 DNA sequence: TGTGCCAGCAGCAGCAGATATGTGGGCGAGAATGAAAAACTGTTTTTT. This translates into CASSSRYVGENEKLFF.

The chain carries TRBV7-8 and TRBJ1-2; weak D call: TRBD1 (6 bases). Between the trimmed V and J ends, which lost 1 base and 2 bases, there was a span of 11 bases. CDR1 SGHVS and CDR2 FQNEAQ come from the germline V gene. The CDR3 sequence is 15 residues long. The CDR3 loop reads CASSLVGRGNYGYTF. As DNA, the CDR3 is TGTGCCAGCAGCTTAGTCGGCAGGGGAAACTATGGCTACACCTTC.